A single sample gave rise to the 14 T cell receptor beta chains below, sequenced in a study of T-cell reconstitution after alpha-beta-depleted transplantation in children. As it was prepared, the TCRbeta library received unique molecular identifiers. From the PCR reads, TCRdb called clonotypes with MiXCR, one entry per CDR3 protein. The sample consists of 500,000 to 650,000 distinct CDR3 sequences, about an eighth of them appearing once. Specimen: PBMCs, mostly from graft donor cells, collected 180 days after TCRalphabeta/CD19-depleted stem cell transplant. The receptors derive from a female patient aged 2 to 10 who had a stem cell transplant for aplastic anemia, so the T cells may come from the graft donor.

The rearrangement joins TRBV27 to TRBJ2-3, with D perhaps TRBD1 (5 bases). Germline CDR1 and CDR2: MNHEY and SMNVEV (reference sequence). The CDR3 consists of 15 residues. V lost 6 bases and J 2 bases, leaving 15 bases between the germline ends. The CDR3 DNA follows: TGTGCCAGCAGCCCGGACATCGGATTCACAGATACGCAGTATTTT. The encoded protein is CASSPDIGFTDTQYF.

V usage is TRBV12-3 or TRBV12-4 and J usage is TRBJ2-7; D is ambiguous. The CDR3 length is 15 residues. The V end lost 6 bases, the J end lost 0 bases, and 15 bases lay between the germline ends. CDR3 DNA sequence: TGTGCCAGCAGCCAGCCGGCGCCCTACTCCTACGAGCAGTACGTC. It specifies CASSQPAPYSYEQYV.

This clonotype was seen more than once but under ten times. The J gene is TRBJ2-7, the V gene TRBV28; tentative D call: TRBD2 (6 bases). CDR1 is MDHEN and CDR2 is SYDVKM in the germline V gene. The V gene lost 9 bases and the J gene lost 3 bases, with 12 bases spanning the gap. CDR3 length: 12 residues. CDR3 in DNA: TGTGCCAGTTGGAGGGTGGGCTACGAGCAGTACTTC. It translates to CASWRVGYEQYF.

The chain uses TRBV7-7 and TRBJ2-1, with 9 bases lining up with TRBD1. The J segment lost 8 bases and the V segment lost 5 bases, leaving 16 bases of the junction unmatched. CDR3 length equals 17 residues. The germline CDR1 and CDR2 sequences are SSHAT and FNYEAQ (reference sequence). This chain's CDR3 is CASSRVRGTGRWDEQFF. For the CDR3, the DNA is TGTGCCAGCAGCCGCGTGCGCGGGACAGGGCGCTGGGATGAGCAGTTCTTC.

This clonotype appeared many times. The gene calls are TRBV7-2 and TRBJ2-7, with 8 bases aligning to TRBD2. CDR1 SGHTA and CDR2 FQGNSA come from the germline V gene. The CDR3 length is 14 residues. The V segment lost 5 bases and the J segment 2 bases; nucleotides outside the gene matches: 5. In DNA form, the CDR3 reads TGTGCCAGCAGCCCGGCTAGCGGGCCCTACGAGCAGTACTTC. Translation: CASSPASGPYEQYF.

This clonotype came up a few times. The V call is TRBV7-2, the J call TRBJ2-7; D may be TRBD2 (5 bases). Germline V gives CDR1 SGHTA, CDR2 FQGNSA. Trimming took 2 bases from V and 3 from J, leaving 11 bases between them. The CDR3 runs 14 residues. DNA for the CDR3: TGTGCCAGCAGCTTATCGGCGGGCCTCTACGAGCAGTACTTC. Protein product: CASSLSAGLYEQYF.

The rearrangement uses TRBV6-1 and TRBJ2-1; 7 bases agree with TRBD1. The CDR3 length is 14 residues. CDR1 and CDR2 (germline): MNHNS, SASEGT. V shed 6 bases and J 5 bases; nucleotides not matched to a gene: 7. CDR3 loop: CASRTGTHHNEQFF. CDR3 DNA: TGTGCCAGCAGGACAGGGACCCACCACAATGAGCAGTTCTTC.

This clonotype was recorded a few times. CDR3 loop: CASSSLGGSNTGELFF. The CDR3, as DNA: TGTGCCAGCAGCTCTCTGGGGGGCTCGAACACCGGGGAGCTGTTTTTT. The rearrangement joins TRBV7-2 to TRBJ2-2, with D perhaps given as TRBD1 or TRBD2 (6 bases each). The ends were cut back, 4 bases at V and 0 bases at J, with 12 bases in the middle. This CDR3 comprises 16 residues. The germline CDR1 and CDR2 sequences are SGHTA and FQGNSA.

Many counts were recorded for this clonotype. The rearrangement links TRBV18 to TRBJ2-5; TRBD1 agrees at 8 bases. CDR1 KGHSH and CDR2 LQKENI come from the germline V gene. The CDR3 consists of 14 residues. V lost 4 bases, J lost 6 bases, and 7 bases stayed unmatched. The CDR3 reads CASSRSGGWKTQYF. The CDR3 DNA is TGTGCCAGCTCACGATCAGGGGGCTGGAAGACCCAGTACTTC.

This clonotype has more than one count but fewer than ten. The chain combines TRBV9 with TRBJ2-7; tentatively, D is TRBD2 (5 bases). CDR1 SGDLS and CDR2 YYNGEE come from the germline V gene. V dropped 0 bases and J dropped 0 bases, with 13 bases sitting between them. The CDR3 runs to 16 residues. Here the CDR3 reads CASSVGSGLSSYEQYF. DNA of the CDR3: TGTGCCAGCAGCGTAGGAAGTGGACTTAGCTCCTACGAGCAGTACTTC.

This clonotype was counted between two and nine times. This sequence joins TRBV5-1 and TRBJ2-1, with D tentatively TRBD1 or TRBD2 (5 bases each). There are 16 residues in the CDR3. Germline V lookup: CDR1 SGHRS, CDR2 YFSETQ. V lost 5 bases and J lost 4, with 19 bases in between. CDR3 sequence (DNA): TGCGCCAGCAGTAGGGACGAGTCTCGTATGTACAATGAGCAGTTCTTC. Protein: CASSRDESRMYNEQFF.

In its sample, this clonotype was seen a few times. The genes are TRBV11-2 and TRBJ2-7; 9 bases match TRBD1. Trimming cost V 6 bases and J 6 bases; bases outside gene matches: 15. CDR3 length: 16 amino acids. The germline V gene encodes CDR1 SGHAT and CDR2 FQNNGV. The CDR3 bases are TGTGCCAGCAGGAACCGGGACAGGGTCTTTGGTTCCGAGCAGTACTTC. Translated, it gives CASRNRDRVFGSEQYF.

This clonotype was observed many times. The chain employs TRBV13 and TRBJ2-1; possibly TRBD2 for D (5 bases). The germline V gene encodes CDR1 PRHDT and CDR2 FYEKMQ (reference sequence). The V and J ends lost 5 bases and 8 bases respectively, with 13 bases between them. The CDR3 is made up of 13 amino acids. The DNA of the CDR3 is TGTGCCAGCAGCCCGGGCGCGGGTTATGAGCAGTTCTTC. Amino acids: CASSPGAGYEQFF.

V gene TRBV2 combines with J gene TRBJ2-1, with 11 bases lining up with TRBD2. This CDR3 has 15 amino acids. Germline assignment: CDR1 SNHLY and CDR2 FYNNEI. The V segment lost 4 bases and the J segment 7 bases; nucleotides outside the gene matches: 6. In DNA form, the CDR3 reads TGTGCCAGCAGTGCCCCTACTAGCGGGAGAAATGAGCAGTTCTTC. As protein: CASSAPTSGRNEQFF.